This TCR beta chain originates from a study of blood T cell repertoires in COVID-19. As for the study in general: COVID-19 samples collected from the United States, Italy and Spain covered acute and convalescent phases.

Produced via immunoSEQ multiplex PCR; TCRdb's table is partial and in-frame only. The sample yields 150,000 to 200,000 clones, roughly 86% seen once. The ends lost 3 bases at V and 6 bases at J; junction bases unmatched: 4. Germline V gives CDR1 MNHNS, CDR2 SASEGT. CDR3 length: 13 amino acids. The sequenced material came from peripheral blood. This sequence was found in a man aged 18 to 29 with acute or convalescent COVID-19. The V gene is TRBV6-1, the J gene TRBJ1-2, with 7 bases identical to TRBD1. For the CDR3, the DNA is TGTGCCAGCAGTGAGACAGGGCTCAATGGCTACACCTTC. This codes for CASSETGLNGYTF.